This TCR beta chain was recovered during a study of vaccination effects on CD4 cells after COVID-19. Following culture for roughly 10 days, CD4+ T cells were isolated. In the cultures, half the medium was exchanged for IL-2 medium on days 3 and 7. This clone occurred a few times. Its cognate antigen is unknown. Trimming at V came to 8 bases and at J to 6 bases, leaving 14 bases not matched to a gene. The CDR3 sequence is 16 residues long. Germline V lookup: CDR1 SGHTA, CDR2 FQGTGA. Some clones are missing from TCRdb's copy, which holds only in-frame ones; the method was immunoSEQ multiplex PCR. This sample has more than 45,000 clones; about 75% occur once, and the top ten carry approximately 12%.

This TCR was recovered from a human donor who had a prior SARS-CoV-2 infection. The material sequenced was CD4+ T cells from PBMCs cultured without peptide, taken before COVID-19 vaccination. This chain uses TRBV7-3 with TRBJ1-5, with 9 bases that match TRBD1. The CDR3 DNA follows: TGTGCCAGCCCCTTAAAAGGACAGGGGACACCTCAGCCCCAGCATTTT. This translates into CASPLKGQGTPQPQHF.